Shown below are 23 T cell receptor beta chains from a single sample sequenced in a study of T cells in Graves' hyperthyroidism and ophthalmopathy. RNA transcripts served as the template for amplifying TCR beta CDR3 regions. HTBI primers were used for first-round RT-PCR of the TCR CDR3. One entry per CDR3 protein results from TCRdb running MiXCR on the multiplex PCR reads. The data show some 500,000 distinct CDR3 sequences, around 15% seen once. Sequenced input: blood. The receptors were sampled from a woman under 30 with Graves' hyperthyroidism.

The gene calls are TRBV7-2 and TRBJ1-5, with 7 bases identical to TRBD1. The CDR3 is 15 amino acids. CDR1 and CDR2 (germline): SGHTA, FQGNSA. Trimming at V came to 5 bases and at J to 4 bases, leaving 8 bases not matched to a gene. The CDR3 coding sequence is TGTGCCAGCAGCCTAGTCACAGGGGTAAATCAGCCCCAGCATTTT. Amino acid sequence: CASSLVTGVNQPQHF.

In its sample, this clonotype was seen many times. The chain couples TRBV30 to TRBJ2-1; 9 positions match TRBD1. There are 14 residues in the CDR3. Germline V gene sequence: CDR1 GTSNPN, CDR2 SVGIG (reference sequence). J gave up 7 bases and V 3 bases, and 7 bases lay outside the gene matches. The CDR3 sequence is CAWRGQGLGNEQFF. CDR3 bases: TGTGCCTGGAGGGGACAGGGATTAGGGAATGAGCAGTTCTTC.

This clonotype was observed at least ten times. CDR3 DNA: TGTGCCACCAACAGGGGAGGCACTAATGAAAAACTGTTTTTT. As protein: CATNRGGTNEKLFF. The chain couples TRBV15 to TRBJ1-4; TRBD1 aligns across 7 bases. The CDR3 is 14 residues long. V lost 7 bases to trimming and J lost 2 bases; unmatched junction nucleotides: 4. CDR1 is LNHNV and CDR2 is YYDKDF in the germline V gene (reference sequence).

This clonotype was seen repeatedly, ten times or more. This chain links TRBV5-6 with TRBJ1-6; TRBD1 might be the D (5 bases). V was shortened by 4 bases and J by 7 bases, with 12 bases between the two germline ends. Germline values: CDR1 SGHDT, CDR2 YYEEEE. This CDR3 contains 14 residues. Here the CDR3 reads CASSRGLANSPLHF. CDR3 DNA: TGTGCCAGCAGCAGGGGACTGGCGAATTCACCCCTCCACTTT.

Ten or more counts support this clonotype. The V gene is TRBV25-1, the J gene TRBJ1-2; possible D gene TRBD1, 6 bases. In germline, CDR1 is MGHDK, CDR2 SYGVNS. CDR3 size: 14 residues. V was pared by 0 bases and J by 4 bases, with 9 bases between. The CDR3 bases are TGTGCCAGCAGTGAATATGGGGACACCTATGGCTACACCTTC. Its protein product is CASSEYGDTYGYTF.

This chain uses TRBV24-1 with TRBJ2-3; D gene uncertain. Trimming took 1 base from V and 1 from J, leaving 5 bases between them. Germline assignment: CDR1 KGHDR and CDR2 SFDVKD. CDR3 length: 14 amino acids. In DNA form, the CDR3 reads TGTGCCACCAGTGATTTTTCCGGCACAGATACGCAGTATTTT. Protein product: CATSDFSGTDTQYF.

This clonotype was picked up a small number of times. The gene calls are TRBV9 and TRBJ2-2, with 7 bases fitting TRBD2. With 0 bases clipped from V and 2 bases from J, the junction kept 1 base outside the gene matches. This CDR3 spans 15 amino acids. Germline V gene lookup returns CDR1 SGDLS and CDR2 YYNGEE. The CDR3 sequence: CASSVGGGNTGELFF. In DNA, the CDR3 is TGTGCCAGCAGCGTAGGCGGGGGTAACACCGGGGAGCTGTTTTTT.

V usage is TRBV28 and J usage is TRBJ1-1; no reliable D call. Between the trimmed V and J ends, which lost 6 bases and 4 bases, there was a span of 21 bases. The CDR3 is 16 amino acids. The germline gives CDR1 MDHEN, CDR2 SYDVKM. The CDR3 loop reads CASRLPGQEVGTEAFF. The CDR3 DNA reads as TGTGCCAGCAGATTACCCGGTCAAGAGGTTGGCACTGAAGCTTTCTTT.

J is TRBJ2-3 and V is TRBV5-6; 10 bases fit TRBD1. Trimming took 5 bases from V and 1 from J; bases not matched to a gene: 7. Germline loops: CDR1 SGHDT, CDR2 YYEEEE. This CDR3 has 16 amino acids. Here the CDR3 reads CASRRQGASGTDTQYF. CDR3 DNA: TGTGCCAGCAGACGACAGGGGGCGAGCGGCACAGATACGCAGTATTTT.

Comment on this clonotype: With a much larger clone just one base away, this may be a read error. The conserved closing phenylalanine or tryptophan is absent in this CDR3, likely reflecting a read error. The chain employs TRBV5-1 and TRBJ2-1; D is perhaps TRBD1 or TRBD2 (5 bases each). The germline V gene has CDR1 SGHRS and CDR2 YFSETQ. V was pared by 6 bases and J by 0 bases, with 22 bases between. This CDR3 contains 18 residues. This CDR3 reads CASTPSIGEGSSYNEQFV. CDR3 DNA: TGCGCCAGCACCCCATCGATCGGAGAGGGGAGCTCCTACAATGAGCAGTTCGTC.

This clonotype appeared many times. The chain couples TRBV7-3 to TRBJ2-2, with D unclear. With 0 bases removed from V and 7 bases from J, the gap between germline ends came to 12 bases. The V gene's germline CDR1 is SGHTA and CDR2 FQGTGA. This CDR3 region has 15 residues. The CDR3 is CASSLTRRAGGELFF. DNA of the CDR3: TGTGCCAGCAGCTTAACACGCCGGGCAGGCGGGGAGCTGTTTTTT.

This clonotype was counted many times. The V and J genes are TRBV27 and TRBJ2-1; 8 bases align to TRBD2. Trimming cost V 3 bases and J 4 bases; bases outside gene matches: 5. Germline V gene lookup returns CDR1 MNHEY and CDR2 SMNVEV (reference sequence). This CDR3 contains 15 residues. The CDR3 coding sequence is TGTGCCAGCAGTTTGGGTAGCGGGGTATACAATGAGCAGTTCTTC. Protein product: CASSLGSGVYNEQFF.

Comments on this clonotype: A much bigger clone sits one base away, suggesting this may be a read error. The CDR3 DNA reads TGCAGCGTTGTTAGGGACAGGGTCGGAACTCTCTTT. This sequence encodes CSVVRDRVGTLF. The chain joins TRBV29-1 to TRBJ1-1, with TRBD1 identical over 9 bases. The CDR3 contains 12 residues. The germline V gene has CDR1 SQVTM and CDR2 ANQGSEA.

This clonotype was seen repeatedly, ten times or more. The chain is built from TRBV6-5 and TRBJ2-2; D possibly corresponds to TRBD2 (6 bases). This CDR3 comprises 17 residues. Germline CDR1 and CDR2: MNHEY and SVGAGI. V was clipped by 1 base and J by 3 bases, with 15 bases between them. The CDR3 protein is CASSYFGGPTHTGELFF. The CDR3 DNA is TGTGCCAGCAGTTACTTCGGGGGACCGACGCACACCGGGGAGCTGTTTTTT.

Worth noting for this clonotype: Its ends do not fully match the called genes, so a read error is possible. The V gene is TRBV7-7, the J gene TRBJ2-1; D is perhaps TRBD2 (5 bases). Germline V gives CDR1 SSHAT, CDR2 FNYEAQ (reference sequence). The CDR3 covers 13 residues. The CDR3: CASSVDYYNEQFF. The DNA for the CDR3 is TGTGCTAGCAGCGTTGACTACTACAATGAGCAGTTCTTC.

This clonotype came up many times. The rearrangement joins TRBV20-1 to TRBJ1-1; D is ambiguous. V shed 1 base and J shed 7 bases, with 10 bases lying between them. The CDR3 loop spans 12 amino acids. Germline values: CDR1 DFQATT, CDR2 SNEGSKA (reference sequence). The DNA of the CDR3 is TGCAGTGCTAGAGTCAGGCGGGGTGAAGCTTTCTTT. This translates into CSARVRRGEAFF.

This clonotype was seen repeatedly, ten times or more. The V call is TRBV20-1, the J call TRBJ2-3; 8 nucleotides match TRBD2. The germline V gene has CDR1 DFQATT and CDR2 SNEGSKA (reference sequence). The CDR3 consists of 14 residues. After removal of 3 bases from V and 3 bases from J, the junction contained 5 bases not matched to a gene. CDR3 nucleotide sequence: TGCAGTGCTAGTGGAGCGGGAGCGACAGATACGCAGTATTTT. Translation: CSASGAGATDTQYF.

This chain links TRBV12-3 or TRBV12-4 with TRBJ1-1; 9 bases fit TRBD1. There are 13 residues in the CDR3. This CDR3 reads CVSSTGGNTEAFF. The CDR3, as DNA: TGTGTCAGTTCCACAGGGGGCAACACTGAAGCTTTCTTT.

Ten or more counts support this clonotype. The rearrangement joins TRBV6-1 to TRBJ1-3, with D uncertain. There are 15 residues in the CDR3. Germline V gene data show CDR1 as MNHNS and CDR2 as SASEGT. Trimming removed 4 bases at V and 0 bases at J, with 10 bases between. The CDR3 DNA is TGTGCCAGCAGTGGACAAAGACACTCTGGAAACACCATATATTTT. Protein: CASSGQRHSGNTIYF.

This clonotype was detected a few times. The rearrangement links TRBV20-1 to TRBJ2-3; D unclear. The CDR3 sequence is 14 residues long. Germline V gives CDR1 DFQATT, CDR2 SNEGSKA (reference sequence). Between the trimmed V and J ends, which lost 3 bases and 5 bases, there was a span of 15 bases. CDR3 DNA: TGCAGTGCTAGTCGGGTAGACCGGATAGATACGCAGTATTTT. Its translation: CSASRVDRIDTQYF.

This rearrangement joins TRBV11-2 to TRBJ2-1, with 12 positions matching TRBD2. V was pared by 0 bases and J by 6 bases, with 6 bases of the junction left unmatched. The CDR3 is made up of 17 amino acids. The germline V gene has CDR1 SGHAT and CDR2 FQNNGV. The chain's CDR3 is CASSLDLLAGGVNEQFF. CDR3 DNA sequence: TGTGCCAGCAGCTTAGACTTACTAGCGGGAGGCGTCAATGAGCAGTTCTTC.

This clonotype was detected many times. The rearrangement joins TRBV7-6 to TRBJ2-1; 9 nucleotides line up with TRBD2. Germline V gene data show CDR1 as SGHVS and CDR2 as FNYEAQ. J was trimmed by 4 bases and V by 4 bases; bases with no gene match: 8. CDR3 length: 16 residues. The DNA of the CDR3 is TGTGCCAGCAGCTCGACGTTTAGCGGGGGTTACAATGAGCAGTTCTTC. Its translation: CASSSTFSGGYNEQFF. Together with reference TRBV7-6 and TRBJ2-1, the CDR3 gives the full variable domain: GAGVSQSPRYKVTKRGQDVALRCDPISGHVSLYWYRQALGQGPEFLTYFNYEAQQDKSGLPNDRFSAERPEGSISTLTIQRTEQRDSAMYRCASSSTFSGGYNEQFFGPGTRLTVL.

The chain joins TRBV18 to TRBJ2-3; D call uncertain. Germline V lookup: CDR1 KGHSH, CDR2 LQKENI. The CDR3 is 17 residues long. The V and J ends lost 3 bases and 0 bases respectively, with 16 bases between them. In nucleotides, the CDR3 is TGTGCCAGCTCACCCCCAAGGACCAGAGCTAGCACAGATACGCAGTATTTT. Amino acid sequence: CASSPPRTRASTDTQYF.